Each of the 19 T cell receptor beta chains below was sequenced from the same sample in a study of T cell repertoires in cytomegalovirus infection. MiXCR, applied by TCRdb to the reads, yields one record per CDR3 protein. The sample has some 680,000 distinct CDR3 sequences, 35% seen once. Sequencing input: PBMCs. The source of these receptors is a human donor in good health (CMV status not recorded). Some clones in this sample may be carry-over from other donors' samples.

This clonotype was seen a handful of times. CDR3 amino acids: CAISQLPGQGVYEQYF. Here the CDR3 DNA reads TGTGCCATCAGTCAGCTTCCGGGACAGGGGGTGTACGAGCAGTACTTC. This rearrangement joins TRBV10-3 to TRBJ2-7; TRBD1 matches at 11 bases. Germline values: CDR1 ENHRY, CDR2 SYGVKD. The CDR3 has 16 amino acids. Trimming at V came to 5 bases and at J to 4 bases, leaving 10 bases not matched to a gene.

The sample holds a few counts of this clonotype. This rearrangement joins TRBV7-2 to TRBJ2-3, with a possible D match to TRBD2 (6 bases). V lost 2 bases and J 2 bases, leaving 11 bases between the germline ends. This CDR3 spans 15 amino acids. CDR1 and CDR2 (germline): SGHTA, FQGNSA. This CDR3 reads CASSLTSITTDTQYF. The CDR3 DNA is TGTGCCAGCAGCTTAACTAGCATCACCACAGATACGCAGTATTTT.

This clonotype was seen ten or more times. This sequence joins TRBV7-4 and TRBJ1-4; tentatively, D is TRBD1 (5 bases). The CDR3 extends over 13 amino acids. V lost 3 bases to trimming and J lost 6 bases, with 8 bases between them. Germline CDR1 and CDR2: SGHVT and SQSDAQ. The CDR3 DNA is TGTGCCAGCAGCTTTTCGGGGCATGAAAAACTGTTTTTT. This translates into CASSFSGHEKLFF.

The chain uses TRBV7-2 and TRBJ2-3; TRBD2 matches 8 bases. Trimming at V came to 4 bases and at J to 1 base, leaving 10 bases not matched to a gene. The CDR3 loop spans 17 amino acids. Germline CDR1 reads SGHTA; CDR2 reads FQGNSA. The CDR3 nucleotides read TGTGCCAGCAGCTCCACCTTTAGGCGGGGGGGCACAGATACGCAGTATTTT. This encodes CASSSTFRRGGTDTQYF. Drawing the rest from reference TRBV7-2 and TRBJ2-3, the complete variable domain is GAGVSQSPSNKVTEKGKDVELRCDPISGHTALYWYRQSLGQGLEFLIYFQGNSAPDKSGLPSDRFSAERTGGSVSTLTIQRTQQEDSAVYLCASSSTFRRGGTDTQYFGPGTRLTVL.

This rearrangement joins TRBV12-3 or TRBV12-4 to TRBJ1-5; D uncertain. The V end lost 2 bases, the J end lost 2 bases, and 10 bases lay between the germline ends. CDR3 length: 15 amino acids. The CDR3 loop is CASSLRGNGNQPQHF. In DNA form, the CDR3 reads TGTGCCAGCAGTTTAAGAGGGAACGGCAATCAGCCCCAGCATTTT.

The V call is TRBV28, the J call TRBJ2-3, with TRBD1 matching 7 bases. The CDR3 is 14 residues long. The V and J ends lost 6 bases and 6 bases, in that order; junction bases with no gene match: 9. CDR1 MDHEN and CDR2 SYDVKM come from the germline V gene. DNA for the CDR3: TGTGCCAGCAGCTTACGGACAGGTCAGGATACGCAGTATTTT. Translated, it gives CASSLRTGQDTQYF.

This clonotype was recorded at least ten times. The chain links TRBV7-3 to TRBJ2-1; 11 nucleotides match TRBD2. Trimming at V came to 5 bases and at J to 4 bases, leaving 7 bases not matched to a gene. CDR1 and CDR2 from the germline V gene are SGHTA and FQGTGA. The CDR3 sequence is 16 residues long. CDR3 nucleotides: TGTGCCAGCAGCGCCCTAGCGGGGGGACTTTACAATGAGCAGTTCTTC. It codes for CASSALAGGLYNEQFF.

Only one count was recorded for this clonotype. The chain uses TRBV27 and TRBJ1-2; no definite D call. The germline V and J ends were trimmed by 6 bases and 6 bases, with 14 bases remaining between them. This CDR3 is built from 13 residues. Germline CDR1 and CDR2: MNHEY and SMNVEV (reference sequence). The CDR3 spells CASRKTKGHGYTF. The DNA for the CDR3 is TGTGCCAGCAGGAAAACAAAGGGTCATGGCTACACCTTC.

The rearrangement links TRBV28 to TRBJ2-7, with a tentative D call TRBD1 (6 bases). V was pared by 11 bases and J by 7 bases, with 18 bases between. The CDR3 runs 12 residues. Looked up from germline, CDR1 is MDHEN and CDR2 is SYDVKM. CDR3 nucleotides: TGTGCCGCCTCGGGGACACTACGTGAGCAGTACTTC. This gives the protein CAASGTLREQYF.

This clonotype was counted between two and nine times. V usage is TRBV12-3 or TRBV12-4 and J usage is TRBJ1-4; D might be TRBD1 (5 bases). The CDR3 is 14 residues long. Trimming stripped 3 bases from V and 2 bases from J, with 7 bases between. In DNA form, the CDR3 reads TGTGCCAGCAGTTTCCGGGGGACTAATGAAAAACTGTTTTTT. Protein sequence: CASSFRGTNEKLFF.

This clonotype has a single count. The rearrangement uses TRBV7-4 and TRBJ1-6; 7 positions match TRBD1. V lost 5 bases to trimming and J lost 8 bases; unmatched junction nucleotides: 12. Looked up from germline, CDR1 is SGHVT and CDR2 is SQSDAQ. The CDR3 consists of 16 residues. This chain's CDR3 is CASSETNRGLHSPLHF. The CDR3 coding sequence is TGTGCCAGCAGCGAAACGAACAGGGGTCTACATTCACCCCTCCACTTT.

Note on this clonotype: This may be a read error, as it is one base from a much larger clone. The J gene is TRBJ2-3, the V gene TRBV7-3; weak D call: TRBD1 (6 bases). The CDR3 is made up of 16 amino acids. Germline V gene data show CDR1 as SGHTA and CDR2 as FQGTGA. CDR3 coding DNA: TGTTCCAGCAGCTCTTTAGGACAGCCAGGGACAGATACGCAGTATTTT. It yields the protein CSSSSLGQPGTDTQYF. The complete variable domain, with remaining parts taken from reference TRBV7-3 and TRBJ2-3, reads GAGVSQTPSNKVTEKGKYVELRCDPISGHTALYWYRQSLGQGPEFLIYFQGTGAADDSGLPNDRFFAVRPEGSVSTLKIQRTERGDSAVYLCSSSSLGQPGTDTQYFGPGTRLTVL.

V gene TRBV12-3 or TRBV12-4 combines with J gene TRBJ1-5; D perhaps matches TRBD1 (6 bases). CDR3 length: 12 amino acids. V lost 6 bases to trimming and J lost 9 bases, with 12 bases between them. The CDR3 DNA reads TGTGCCAGCAGCGACCTAGGGGGGCCCCAGCATTTT. Protein sequence: CASSDLGGPQHF.

CDR3 sequence: CASSQQDRGKGTGELFF. Written as DNA, the CDR3 is TGTGCCAGCAGCCAACAGGACAGGGGGAAAGGCACCGGGGAGCTGTTTTTT. The chain has TRBV4-2 and TRBJ2-2; TRBD1 aligns across 10 bases. V lost 2 bases, J lost 4 bases, and 7 bases stayed unmatched. The CDR3 extends over 17 amino acids. Germline-derived CDR1 and CDR2 are LGHNA and YNFKEQ.

This clonotype occurred a few times. The chain combines TRBV27 with TRBJ2-1; maybe TRBD2 (5 bases). The germline CDR1 and CDR2 sequences are MNHEY and SMNVEV (reference sequence). The V end lost 3 bases, the J end lost 6 bases, and 12 bases lay between the germline ends. The CDR3 runs to 14 residues. CDR3 sequence: CASSFFGGGNEQFF. The DNA of the CDR3 is TGTGCCAGCAGTTTTTTTGGCGGAGGCAATGAGCAGTTCTTC.

The V call is TRBV5-1, the J call TRBJ2-7, with TRBD1 matching over 11 bases. From germline, CDR1 is SGHRS and CDR2 YFSETQ. This CDR3 comprises 16 residues. The trim removed 6 bases at V and 4 bases at J, leaving 12 bases unmatched. The DNA of the CDR3 is TGCGCCAGCACCCCAGGGTACGGACAGGGGGCTTACGAGCAGTACTTC. Translation: CASTPGYGQGAYEQYF.

The genes are TRBV20-1 and TRBJ1-1, with D possibly matching TRBD1 (6 bases). Trimming stripped 6 bases from V and 2 bases from J, with 16 bases between. This CDR3 is built from 14 residues. Germline V CDR1 and CDR2: DFQATT, SNEGSKA (reference sequence). For the CDR3, the DNA is TGCAGTGCAATGAACAGGGCCACCAACACTGAAGCTTTCTTT. Its translation: CSAMNRATNTEAFF.

By share, this clonotype counts as medium-sized. The V call is TRBV2, the J call TRBJ2-3; TRBD1 matches 10 bases. This CDR3 has 12 amino acids. Germline V CDR1 and CDR2: SNHLY, FYNNEI. V lost 11 bases, J lost 5 bases, and 4 bases stayed unmatched. CDR3 coding DNA: TGTGCCTCTGGGGACAGGGGAGATACGCAGTATTTT. Translating gives CASGDRGDTQYF.

The CDR3, as DNA: TGTGCCAGCAGTTACTCGGTACTAGCGGCCCCTTACGAGCAGTACTTC. It yields the protein CASSYSVLAAPYEQYF. This chain connects TRBV6-5 to TRBJ2-7; 8 bases map to TRBD2. This CDR3 region has 16 residues. The germline V gene encodes CDR1 MNHEY and CDR2 SVGAGI. J lost 4 bases, V lost 0 bases, and 8 bases had no gene match.